These 25 T cell receptor beta chains came from one sample sequenced in a study of blood T cell repertoires in COVID-19. Method: immunoSEQ multiplex PCR; TCRdb's copy keeps in-frame clones and lacks some. The repertoire holds 60,000 to 75,000 clones, with more than 80% as singletons. The sequenced sample was peripheral blood. The receptors were gathered from a woman of 80 years or more with active or convalescent COVID-19.

This clone was seen a handful of times. J is TRBJ1-2 and V is TRBV29-1; no definite D call. Trimming stripped 1 base from V and 3 bases from J, with 6 bases between. Germline CDR1 SQVTM, CDR2 ANQGSEA. The CDR3 runs 12 residues. CDR3 amino acids: CSVEAGHYGYTF. In DNA form, the CDR3 reads TGCAGCGTTGAAGCAGGTCACTATGGCTACACCTTC.

The chain employs TRBV7-2 and TRBJ2-3; the D gene is possibly TRBD2 (5 bases). Germline V lookup: CDR1 SGHTA, CDR2 FQGNSA. This CDR3 has 14 residues. V gave up 2 bases and J gave up 1 base, with 7 bases separating them. The CDR3, as DNA: TGTGCCAGCAGCTTATTCGGGGGCACAGATACGCAGTATTTT. It specifies CASSLFGGTDTQYF.

The rearrangement links TRBV9 to TRBJ2-1; 11 bases match TRBD2. Germline V gene lookup returns CDR1 SGDLS and CDR2 YYNGEE. V dropped 4 bases and J dropped 7; count of bases not matched to a gene: 7. The CDR3 covers 15 residues. The DNA of the CDR3 is TGTGCCAGCAGCTGGTCGGCTAGCGGGGGGAATGAGCAGTTCTTC. This sequence encodes CASSWSASGGNEQFF. The variable domain in full, with the rest retrieved from reference TRBV9 and TRBJ2-1, is DSGVTQTPKHLITATGQRVTLRCSPRSGDLSVYWYQQSLDQGLQFLIQYYNGEERAKGNILERFSAQQFPDLHSELNLSSLELGDSALYFCASSWSASGGNEQFFGPGTRLTVL.

The chain has TRBV18 and TRBJ2-5, with D perhaps matching TRBD1 (6 bases). CDR1 is KGHSH and CDR2 is LQKENI in the germline V gene. The CDR3 sequence is 14 residues long. Trimming shortened V by 2 bases and J by 5 bases, and 12 bases separated the two germline ends. CDR3 loop: CASSPSRGEETQYF. CDR3 coding DNA: TGTGCCAGCTCACCATCCAGGGGTGAGGAGACCCAGTACTTC.

CDR3 region: CASSRNRDRDAKLFF. CDR3 DNA: TGTGCCAGCAGCCGGAACCGGGACAGAGATGCTAAACTGTTTTTT. This chain uses TRBV6-1 with TRBJ1-4; 7 bases map to TRBD1. The junction had 15 bases not matched to a gene; V was cut back by 6 bases and J by 11 bases. Germline V gene lookup returns CDR1 MNHNS and CDR2 SASEGT. The CDR3 runs 15 residues.

The chain joins TRBV5-1 to TRBJ2-7; 7 bases agree with TRBD2. Germline assignment: CDR1 SGHRS and CDR2 YFSETQ. V shed 0 bases, J shed 2 bases, and the junction held 11 bases outside the gene matches. The CDR3 consists of 17 residues. The CDR3 here is CASSLAGGGVAPYEQYF. DNA of the CDR3: TGCGCCAGCAGCTTGGCGGGGGGAGGGGTGGCACCCTACGAGCAGTACTTC.

Only a few counts were recorded for this clone. The chain couples TRBV9 to TRBJ2-5; 9 bases agree with TRBD2. With 0 bases clipped from V and 5 bases from J, the junction kept 11 bases outside the gene matches. Germline V gives CDR1 SGDLS, CDR2 YYNGEE. The CDR3 sequence is 17 residues long. Here the CDR3 reads CASSVAPSGKPGETQYF. In DNA form, the CDR3 reads TGTGCCAGCAGCGTAGCGCCTAGCGGGAAACCGGGGGAGACCCAGTACTTC.

V is TRBV6-5 and J is TRBJ2-3; 9 nucleotides align to TRBD2. The germline CDR1 and CDR2 sequences are MNHEY and SVGAGI. CDR3 length: 14 residues. V lost 1 base and J lost 6; bases outside the gene matches: 2. The CDR3 DNA sequence: TGTGCCAGCAGTTACTTGGGGACTAGCGATACGCAGTATTTT. This encodes CASSYLGTSDTQYF.

V gene TRBV7-2 combines with J gene TRBJ2-5, with 10 bases fitting TRBD2. The germline V gene has CDR1 SGHTA and CDR2 FQGNSA. V shed 5 bases, J shed 5 bases, and the junction held 11 bases outside the gene matches. This CDR3 comprises 16 residues. CDR3 residues: CASSLSKRGGLETQYF. CDR3 DNA sequence: TGTGCCAGCAGCCTCAGCAAGCGGGGGGGCTTGGAGACCCAGTACTTC.

The V call is TRBV18, the J call TRBJ1-2; 9 nucleotides agree with TRBD1. The length of the CDR3 is 19 residues. The germline V gene encodes CDR1 KGHSH and CDR2 LQKENI. V shed 3 bases, J shed 11 bases, and the junction held 25 bases outside the gene matches. CDR3: CASSPFENPGTGLVMSYTF. The DNA of the CDR3 is TGTGCCAGCTCACCGTTCGAAAATCCCGGGACAGGGTTAGTCATGAGTTACACCTTC.

The chain carries TRBV10-1 and TRBJ2-1, with a possible D match to TRBD2 (6 bases). V dropped 4 bases and J dropped 2 bases, with 12 bases sitting between them. This CDR3 contains 15 residues. Germline V gene data show CDR1 as WNHNN and CDR2 as SYGVQD (reference sequence). DNA of the CDR3: TGCGCCAGCAGTGCCGGACGGGGGACCTACAATGAGCAGTTCTTC. Amino acids: CASSAGRGTYNEQFF.

This rearrangement joins TRBV6-5 to TRBJ1-5, with D possibly matching TRBD1 (6 bases). Germline V lookup: CDR1 MNHEY, CDR2 SVGAGI. The V gene lost 6 bases and the J gene lost 6 bases, with 12 bases spanning the gap. The CDR3 length is 13 residues. For the CDR3, the DNA is TGTGCCAGCAGGCAGGGGAGAGGTCAGCCCCAGCATTTT. Its protein product is CASRQGRGQPQHF.

Comments on this clone: The sample contains more than one DNA sequence encoding this CDR3. The chain employs TRBV6-5 and TRBJ1-2; 7 bases align to TRBD1. J was trimmed by 2 bases and V by 5 bases; bases with no gene match: 2. Germline lookup yields CDR1 MNHEY and CDR2 SVGAGI. The CDR3 totals 13 residues. The CDR3 spells CASSPGGNYGYTF. The CDR3 region has the DNA TGTGCCAGCAGTCCAGGGGGAAACTATGGCTACACCTTC.

V and J are TRBV10-3 and TRBJ1-2, with a tentative D call TRBD1 (5 bases). V was cut by 3 bases and J by 3 bases, with 5 bases left in between. The CDR3 runs to 12 residues. CDR1 and CDR2 (germline): ENHRY, SYGVKD. The CDR3 bases are TGTGCCATCAGTGAACAGGACTATGGCTACACCTTC. Its translation is CAISEQDYGYTF.

The V call is TRBV7-9, the J call TRBJ2-5; 8 bases agree with TRBD1. Trimming took 1 base from V and 3 from J; bases not matched to a gene: 4. Germline CDR1 SEHNR, CDR2 FQNEAQ (reference sequence). This CDR3 region has 15 residues. The CDR3 spells CASSLGDRIKETQYF. CDR3 nucleotides: TGTGCCAGCAGCTTAGGGGACAGGATAAAAGAGACCCAGTACTTC.

The chain uses TRBV7-2 and TRBJ2-2; the match to TRBD1 covers 9 bases. This CDR3 has 15 amino acids. Losses at the gene ends were 4 bases for V and 4 bases for J; bases not matched to a gene: 4. Germline CDR1 SGHTA, CDR2 FQGNSA. CDR3 loop: CASSYRDRVTGELFF. The CDR3 nucleotides are TGTGCCAGCAGCTACCGGGACAGGGTCACCGGGGAGCTGTTTTTT. The variable domain in full, with the rest retrieved from reference TRBV7-2 and TRBJ2-2, is GAGVSQSPSNKVTEKGKDVELRCDPISGHTALYWYRQSLGQGLEFLIYFQGNSAPDKSGLPSDRFSAERTGGSVSTLTIQRTQQEDSAVYLCASSYRDRVTGELFFGEGSRLTVL.

This clone appeared a single time. The chain is built from TRBV7-3 and TRBJ2-3; possible D gene TRBD2, 6 bases. This CDR3 has 15 residues. Germline lookup yields CDR1 SGHTA and CDR2 FQGTGA. V dropped 7 bases and J dropped 4 bases, with 18 bases sitting between them. As DNA, the CDR3 is TGTGCCAGCACCCTCGGGGGATCTATGGCAGATACGCAGTATTTT. Encoded protein: CASTLGGSMADTQYF.

The sample holds one count of this clone. The chain couples TRBV3-1 (or the pseudogene TRBV3-2) to TRBJ1-4; D not resolved. The CDR3 has 11 residues. V lost 4 bases to trimming and J lost 12 bases, with 9 bases between them. Germline V lookup: CDR1 LGHDT, CDR2 YNNKEL (reference sequence). The CDR3: CASSLDTELFF. The CDR3 DNA sequence: TGTGCCAGCAGCCTCGACACGGAACTGTTTTTT.

This clone was picked up one time. V is TRBV4-2 and J is TRBJ1-3, with D perhaps matching TRBD1 (5 bases). Germline loops: CDR1 LGHNA, CDR2 YNFKEQ. Between the trimmed V and J ends, which lost 0 bases and 0 bases, there was a span of 24 bases. The CDR3 covers 21 residues. The CDR3 bases are TGTGCCAGCAGCCAAGAAGACGTAGGTGGACAAGCGTCCTCCTCTGGAAACACCATATATTTT. Translated, it gives CASSQEDVGGQASSSGNTIYF.

This clone was observed a few times. The chain joins TRBV5-1 to TRBJ1-1, with 8 bases identical to TRBD1. CDR3 length: 14 amino acids. V lost 2 bases and J lost 3; bases outside the gene matches: 3. Germline lookup yields CDR1 SGHRS and CDR2 YFSETQ. The DNA for the CDR3 is TGCGCCAGCAGCTTACAGGGGGGCTACACTGAAGCTTTCTTT. It encodes CASSLQGGYTEAFF.

The chain is built from TRBV19 and TRBJ1-5; 7 nucleotides agree with TRBD1. The trim removed 2 bases at V and 5 bases at J, leaving 3 bases unmatched. Germline V gives CDR1 LNHDA, CDR2 SQIVND (reference sequence). This CDR3 has 14 residues. The CDR3 region is CASSIRDSDQPQHF. The CDR3 nucleotides are TGTGCCAGTAGTATACGGGACAGCGATCAGCCCCAGCATTTT. The full variable domain, with the rest looked up from reference TRBV19 and TRBJ1-5, is DGGITQSPKYLFRKEGQNVTLSCEQNLNHDAMYWYRQDPGQGLRLIYYSQIVNDFQKGDIAEGYSVSREKKESFPLTVTSAQKNPTAFYLCASSIRDSDQPQHFGDGTRLSIL.

The genes are TRBV7-3 and TRBJ2-3; D remains unclear. CDR3 length: 13 amino acids. V dropped 3 bases and J dropped 1 base, with 5 bases sitting between them. CDR1 is SGHTA and CDR2 is FQGTGA in the germline V gene. The chain's CDR3 is CASSFIGTDTQYF. The CDR3 region has the DNA TGTGCCAGCAGCTTCATAGGCACAGATACGCAGTATTTT.

This sequence joins TRBV18 and TRBJ1-1; D not resolved. V lost 2 bases and J 7 bases, leaving 17 bases between the germline ends. This CDR3 has 15 residues. CDR1 KGHSH and CDR2 LQKENI come from the germline V gene. For the CDR3, the DNA is TGTGCCAGCTCACCAGGAGTTCAAAAAACCGATGAAGCTTTCTTT. Translating gives CASSPGVQKTDEAFF.

This clone was detected once. CDR3 protein: CASSPTRGGSEAFF. CDR3 bases: TGTGCCAGCAGCCCCACCAGAGGGGGATCTGAAGCTTTCTTT. The V gene is TRBV6-5, the J gene TRBJ1-1, with a tentative D call TRBD1 (6 bases). The germline gives CDR1 MNHEY, CDR2 SVGAGI. The CDR3 is 14 amino acids. V was pared by 6 bases and J by 6 bases, with 17 bases between.

This chain links TRBV7-2 with TRBJ2-1; 7 nucleotides align to TRBD2. The CDR3 has 15 amino acids. The germline CDR1 and CDR2 sequences are SGHTA and FQGNSA. J gave up 2 bases and V 5 bases, and 6 bases lay outside the gene matches. This CDR3 reads CASSKTSTAYNEQFF. The CDR3 DNA follows: TGTGCCAGCAGCAAGACTAGCACAGCCTACAATGAGCAGTTCTTC.